What follows is one T cell receptor (beta chain) and its context. The antigen is undetermined. Assembly of TCR beta libraries relied on iRepertoire HTBI primers together with Arm-PCR of CDR3 regions. TCRdb independently ran MiXCR on the multiplex PCR reads; one entry per CDR3 protein. Found here are more than 650,000 distinct CDR3 sequences, 25% to 30% of them singletons; the top ten hold roughly 41%. The data belong to a study of regulatory T cells in long-lasting Graves disease. Study-wide findings and caveats: It was in persistent disease that TRBV28, TRBJ1-2 and TRBJ2-5 were favored.

Time point in this sample: persistent/refractory GD, antithyroid drugs over 5 years with positive TRAb. RNA from PBMCs was the source of the TCR library. The CDR3 covers 14 residues. V was trimmed by 6 bases and J by 2 bases, leaving 16 bases between them. The germline gives CDR1 DFQATT, CDR2 SNEGSKA (reference sequence). The chain links TRBV20-1 to TRBJ1-2, with D perhaps TRBD1 (6 bases). The sequence came from a female donor with Graves disease. The source material was peripheral blood mononuclear cells (PBMCs), sampled when the disease was refractory, from a patient treated with antithyroid drugs. CDR3 amino acids: CSAASVGQNYGYTF. The CDR3 bases are TGCAGTGCGGCTAGCGTAGGACAGAACTATGGCTACACCTTC.